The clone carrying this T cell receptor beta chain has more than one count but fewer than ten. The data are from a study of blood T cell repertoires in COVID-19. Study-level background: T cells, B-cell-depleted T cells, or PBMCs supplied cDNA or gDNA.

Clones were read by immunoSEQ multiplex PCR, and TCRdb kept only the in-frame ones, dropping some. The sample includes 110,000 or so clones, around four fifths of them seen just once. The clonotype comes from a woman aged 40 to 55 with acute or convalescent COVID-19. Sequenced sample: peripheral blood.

The DNA for the CDR3 is TGTGCCAGCACCCGGACAGGGAACTATGGCTACACCTTC. Protein sequence: CASTRTGNYGYTF. V gene TRBV6-5 combines with J gene TRBJ1-2; 8 bases are shared with TRBD1. Germline trimming cut 7 bases from V and 2 bases from J; bases unmatched to any gene: 3. From germline, CDR1 is MNHEY and CDR2 SVGAGI. The CDR3 runs to 13 residues.